The rows below give T cell receptor beta chains drawn from one sample of a study of T cell repertoires in cytomegalovirus infection. Each CDR3 protein gets one entry after TCRdb re-called the reads with MiXCR. Among some 170,000 distinct CDR3 sequences listed, roughly 17% were seen once. What was sequenced was CD8+ T cells from PBMCs. These receptors all stem from a human donor in good health (CMV status not recorded). Some clones in this sample may be carry-over from other donors' samples. The CDR3 runs from the conserved cysteine through the conserved F or W. The order of the fields is clone size, V gene, D gene, J gene, CDR3 DNA, CDR3 protein. D genes are given only for firm matches. Not all rows give a size; the values are once, few, many and, for expanded clones, a class.

>-|TRBV7-9|-|TRBJ2-1
TGTGCCAGCAGCCATCGGACGCTTTCCTACAATGAGCAGTTCTTC
CASSHRTLSYNEQFF
>few|TRBV28|TRBD2|TRBJ2-2
TGTGCCAGCAGCAACGGACTAGCGGGGGGAGTCGCGGAGCTGTTTTTT
CASSNGLAGGVAELFF
>-|TRBV20-1|-|TRBJ2-7
TGCAGTGCTAGAGATGGGCTAGCGATCAACCCCTACGAGCAGTACTTC
CSARDGLAINPYEQYF
>-|TRBV19|-|TRBJ2-1
TGTGCCAGTAGTTTACGCTCGAACAGGGAGAATGAGCAGTTCTTC
CASSLRSNRENEQFF
>few|TRBV6-2/TRBV6-3|-|TRBJ2-3
TGTGCCAGCAGTTCCCGGGGCACAGATACGCAGTATTTT
CASSSRGTDTQYF
>many|TRBV7-9|TRBD1|TRBJ2-7
TGTGCCAGCAGCCCCCGGACAGGGTCCTACGAGCAGTACTTC
CASSPRTGSYEQYF
>few|TRBV28|TRBD1|TRBJ1-1
TGTGCCAGCAGCCGAGGCACAGGGGCTTATGAAGCTTTCTTT
CASSRGTGAYEAFF
>few|TRBV6-1|-|TRBJ2-5
TGTGCCAACCGTACGTGGGAGACCCAGTACTTC
CANRTWETQYF
>-|TRBV6-6|-|TRBJ2-2
TGTGCCAGCGGTTATTCGGGCCTCACCGGGGAGCTGTTTTTT
CASGYSGLTGELFF
>few|TRBV7-2|-|TRBJ1-1
TGTGCCAGCAGCTTAGGCTACAGGGACACTGAAGCTTTCTTT
CASSLGYRDTEAFF
>few|TRBV4-3|TRBD1|TRBJ2-2
TGCGCCAGCAGCCAAGATTTCCCCGGGACAGAGAACACCGGGGAGCTGTTTTTT
CASSQDFPGTENTGELFF
>-|TRBV6-2/TRBV6-3|-|TRBJ2-7
TGTGCCAGCAGTTACTCCGGGACCCGGGGGGAGCAGTACTTC
CASSYSGTRGEQYF
>few|TRBV29-1|TRBD1|TRBJ1-2
TGCAGCGTTGCGACAGGGCGAGATGAGTCCGGCTACACCTTC
CSVATGRDESGYTF
>-|TRBV27|-|TRBJ2-5
TGTGCCAGCGCCTCCATTGTTGACCCCGAGACCCAGTACTTC
CASASIVDPETQYF
>few|TRBV30|TRBD1|TRBJ1-1
TGTGCCTGGAGTGTACGACAGGGCGTGAATGAAGCTTTCTTT
CAWSVRQGVNEAFF
>few|TRBV6-6|TRBD1|TRBJ2-1
TGTGCCAGCAGTTCCTCGGACAGGGACAATGAGCAGTTCTTC
CASSSSDRDNEQFF
>few|TRBV12-3/TRBV12-4|-|TRBJ1-1
TGTGCCAGCAGTTTCCCCAGGGGCCGCGATGAAGCTTTCTTT
CASSFPRGRDEAFF
>few|TRBV12-3/TRBV12-4|-|TRBJ1-5
TGTGCCAGCAGCCTCGGTCCCCCTGGGAGCAATCAGCCCCAGCATTTT
CASSLGPPGSNQPQHF
>-|TRBV7-9|-|TRBJ1-1
TGTGCCAGCAGCTTAGCCAGATTGAACACTGAAGCTTTCTTT
CASSLARLNTEAFF
>-|TRBV11-3|-|TRBJ1-1
TGTGCCAGCGGGGCAGGGGCAGGCACTGAAGCTTTCTTT
CASGAGAGTEAFF
>few|TRBV28|TRBD1|TRBJ2-1
TGTGCCAGCAGTTTAAGGGACAGGATAAACAATGAGCAGTTCTTC
CASSLRDRINNEQFF
>many|TRBV6-4|TRBD2|TRBJ2-3
TGTGCCAGCAGTGCGGAGTCTGGCGGGGGGACAGATACGCAGTATTTT
CASSAESGGGTDTQYF
>-|TRBV19|TRBD2|TRBJ2-3
TGTGCCAGTAGCAAGACTAGCGGGGACACAGATACGCAGTATTTT
CASSKTSGDTDTQYF
>few|TRBV12-5|-|TRBJ2-1
TGTGCTAGTGGTTTGGGTGGGCCCCACAATGAGCAGTTCTTC
CASGLGGPHNEQFF
>-|TRBV6-2/TRBV6-3|-|TRBJ1-1
TGTGCCAGCAGTTACCTATCATCACGATACACTGAAGCTTTCTTT
CASSYLSSRYTEAFF
>many|TRBV7-8|-|TRBJ1-1
TGTGCCAGCAGCCAGTACGGGAACACTGAAGCTTTCTTT
CASSQYGNTEAFF
>-|TRBV7-3|-|TRBJ2-7
TGTGCCAGCAGCTCCCCCTCCGGGACACCCTACGAGCAGTACTTC
CASSSPSGTPYEQYF
>-|TRBV30|TRBD2|TRBJ2-1
TGTGCCTGGAGTGTTGGCGGGAGCTTTGGCAATGAGCAGTTCTTC
CAWSVGGSFGNEQFF
>-|TRBV20-1|-|TRBJ2-1
TGCAGTGCTAGAGATACGAGTAGCATCTCCTACAATGAGCAGTTCTTC
CSARDTSSISYNEQFF
>many|TRBV7-2|-|TRBJ2-3
TGTGCCAGCAGCCGGCGGCTAGCGTTTCTCTCTCCACACACAGATACGCAGTATTTT
CASSRRLAFLSPHTDTQYF
>-|TRBV6-1|TRBD1|TRBJ2-6
TGTGCCAGCACTATAGGGGAGGGACAGGGGTATCCTGGGGCCAACGTCCTGACTTTC
CASTIGEGQGYPGANVLTF
>few|TRBV12-3/TRBV12-4|TRBD1|TRBJ1-1
TGTGCCAGCAGTGACTCCGTTGACAGGGGGCTGTGGAGCACTGAAGCTTTCTTT
CASSDSVDRGLWSTEAFF
>few|TRBV20-1|-|TRBJ1-1
TGCAGTGCCTTATTTCTACAGGGTTCCATGAACACTGAAGCTTTCTTT
CSALFLQGSMNTEAFF
>-|TRBV10-3|-|TRBJ1-5
TGTGCCATCAGTGAACAGGGTACGGGCAATCAGCCCCAGCATTTT
CAISEQGTGNQPQHF
>-|TRBV11-2|-|TRBJ2-7
TGTGCCAGCAGCCCCGGACAGGGAGGGAACTACGAGCAGTACTTC
CASSPGQGGNYEQYF
>once|TRBV12-3/TRBV12-4|-|TRBJ1-3
TGTGCCAGCGAGCGAGCAACCGGAAACACCATATATTTT
CASERATGNTIYF
>few|TRBV2|TRBD2|TRBJ2-1
TGTGCCAGCAGCGGCGGACTAGCGGGGAAGGATGAGCAGTTCTTC
CASSGGLAGKDEQFF
>few|TRBV6-1|TRBD1|TRBJ1-1
TGTGCCAGCAGAACAGGGGCCACTGAAGCTTTCTTT
CASRTGATEAFF
>-|TRBV20-1|-|TRBJ1-4
TGCAGTGCTAGAATTAGAGGGCGCAGGACTAATGAAAAACTGTTTTTT
CSARIRGRRTNEKLFF
>few|TRBV23-1|-|TRBJ1-6
TGCGCCAGCACTAAAGGGCCCTATAATTCACCCCTCCACTTT
CASTKGPYNSPLHF
>few|TRBV28|TRBD1|TRBJ1-4
TGTGCCAGCTTGAGCTGGGGACAGGTGAATGAAAAACTGTTTTTT
CASLSWGQVNEKLFF
>-|TRBV5-6|-|TRBJ2-2
TGTGCCAGCAGCCTGGGCAGGGAGCTGTTTTTT
CASSLGRELFF
>once|TRBV28|-|TRBJ2-2
TGTACCAGCAACTTCGGGTCCGGGATCACCGGGGAGCTGTTTTTT
CTSNFGSGITGELFF
>few|TRBV4-3|TRBD1|TRBJ1-4
TGCGCCAGCAGCCACGACAGGGGTTCTAATGAAAAACTGTTTTTT
CASSHDRGSNEKLFF
>-|TRBV5-5|-|TRBJ2-7
TGTGCCAGCATGGTGGGACTCGTGGAATCCTACGAGCAGTACTTC
CASMVGLVESYEQYF
>many|TRBV4-1|-|TRBJ1-5
TGCGCCAGCAGCCTCGCAGGACAGCCCCAGCATTTT
CASSLAGQPQHF
>few|TRBV14|TRBD1|TRBJ1-2
TGTGCCAGCAGCCTTCTAACAGGGGCGGAAGGCTACACCTTC
CASSLLTGAEGYTF
>-|TRBV2|-|TRBJ1-5
TGTGCCAGCAGCCATCCAACTAGGGCTGGGCAGCCCCAGCATTTT
CASSHPTRAGQPQHF
>few|TRBV11-2|-|TRBJ2-5
TGTGCCAGCAGCTACGAGCTGGCGGTGGAGACCCAGTACTTC
CASSYELAVETQYF
>-|TRBV12-3/TRBV12-4|TRBD1|TRBJ2-1
TGTGCCACCGGGGGACAGGCCTCCTACAATGAGCAGTTCTTC
CATGGQASYNEQFF
>few|TRBV6-5|-|TRBJ2-1
TGTGCCAGTCGTCCAGGGTGGTTAGGCAATGAGCAGTTCTTC
CASRPGWLGNEQFF
>-|TRBV4-2|TRBD1|TRBJ2-7
TGTGCCAGCAGCCGAACCGGGACAGGGGGAACCGGTGAGCAGTACTTC
CASSRTGTGGTGEQYF
>few|TRBV4-1|-|TRBJ1-3
TGCGCCAGCAGCCAAGATCGTCAAGGGGCTGGAAACACCATATATTTT
CASSQDRQGAGNTIYF
>-|TRBV11-2|-|TRBJ2-1
TGTGCCAGCAGCTTGGGAGGTTGGAATGAGCAGTTCTTC
CASSLGGWNEQFF
>few|TRBV28|TRBD2|TRBJ2-6
TGTGCCAGCAGGCCCGGGACTACTGGGGCCAACGTCCTGACTTTC
CASRPGTTGANVLTF